This T cell receptor (beta chain) comes out of a study of T cell responses to AZD1222 COVID-19 vaccine. Study-wide findings and caveats: Along spike, vaccine-associated CD4 TCRs were found throughout, with dominance at 160-218 and 743-854. Baseline testing showed seropositivity in only a handful of AZD1222 recipients.

The V and J ends lost 0 bases and 2 bases respectively, with 8 bases between them. This CDR3 is 15 amino acids long. CDR1 and CDR2 (germline): SNHLY, FYNNEI. The table came from immunoSEQ multiplex PCR; TCRdb's copy has only in-frame clones and leaves some out. The sample consists of roughly 120,000 clones, 94% of them appearing once. On this clone itself: Antigen: not known.

Sequencing used peripheral blood, obtained 28 days after the second AZD1222 dose. The receptor comes from an adult who received the AZD1222 COVID-19 vaccine. The rearrangement links TRBV2 to TRBJ1-5; D perhaps matches TRBD1 (5 bases). Written as DNA, the CDR3 is TGTGCCAGCAGTGAAGCGCAAGGGGGCAATCAGCCCCAGCATTTT. This translates into CASSEAQGGNQPQHF.